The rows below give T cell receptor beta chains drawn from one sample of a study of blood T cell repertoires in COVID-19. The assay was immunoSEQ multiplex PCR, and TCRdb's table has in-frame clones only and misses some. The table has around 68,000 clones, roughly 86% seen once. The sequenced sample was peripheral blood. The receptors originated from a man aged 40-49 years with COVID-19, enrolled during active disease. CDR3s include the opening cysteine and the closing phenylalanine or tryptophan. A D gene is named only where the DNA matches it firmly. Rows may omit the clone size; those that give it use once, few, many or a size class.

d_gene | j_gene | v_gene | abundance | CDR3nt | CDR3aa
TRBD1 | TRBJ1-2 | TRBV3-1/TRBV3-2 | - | TGTGCCAGCAGCCTAAATACCGGGACAGGGGATGGCTACACCTTC | CASSLNTGTGDGYTF
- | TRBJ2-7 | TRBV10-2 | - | TGCGCCAGGAGAACAGAAACCTACGAGCAGTACTTC | CARRTETYEQYF
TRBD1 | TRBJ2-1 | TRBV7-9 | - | TGTGCCAGCAGCTCAACGGACAGGGGGCCTGAGCAGTTCTTC | CASSSTDRGPEQFF
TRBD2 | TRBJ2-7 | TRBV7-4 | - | TGTGCCAGCAGCCCGAGTTTAGCGGGGGGATTTAACTACGAGCAGTACTTC | CASSPSLAGGFNYEQYF
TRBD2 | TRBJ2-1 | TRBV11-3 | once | TGTGCCAGCAGCTTAGGTGGTGCTAGCGGGGGGGCGGAGCAGTTCTTC | CASSLGGASGGAEQFF
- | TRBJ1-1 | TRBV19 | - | TGTGCCAGTAGTATTGACGGGGTACGAGCTTTCTTT | CASSIDGVRAFF
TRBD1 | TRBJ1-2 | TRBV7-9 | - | TGTGCCAGCAGCTTATCGGGACAGCCGAACTATGGCTACACCTTC | CASSLSGQPNYGYTF
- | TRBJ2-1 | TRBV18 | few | TGTGCCAGCTCACCACCCGGACAGTACTCCTACAATGAGCAGTTCTTC | CASSPPGQYSYNEQFF
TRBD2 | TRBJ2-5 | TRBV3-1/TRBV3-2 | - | TGTGCCAGCAGCCAGTATAGTAGCGGGGTTCAAGAGACCCAGTACTTC | CASSQYSSGVQETQYF
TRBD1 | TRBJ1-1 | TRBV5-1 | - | TGCGCCAGCAGCCTAAGACCCCGAGACAGGGGTCTGAACACTGAAGCTTTCTTT | CASSLRPRDRGLNTEAFF
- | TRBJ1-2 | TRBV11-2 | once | TGTGCCAGCAGCTTAGACAGGGAAAGAAACTATGGCTACACCTTC | CASSLDRERNYGYTF
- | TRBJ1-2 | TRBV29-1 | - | TGCAGCGTTGAGCACCCCGGGAGCTATGGCTACACCTTC | CSVEHPGSYGYTF
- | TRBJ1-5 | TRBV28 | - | TGTGCCAGCAGTTTGGGCTCTTCGATCAATCAGCCCCAGCATTTT | CASSLGSSINQPQHF
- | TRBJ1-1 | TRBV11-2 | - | TGTGCCAGCAGCTTAGGACTCATGAACACTGAAGCTTTCTTT | CASSLGLMNTEAFF
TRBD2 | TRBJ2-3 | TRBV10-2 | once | TGCGCCAGCGGCCCGACTAGCGGGGGAACAGATACGCAGTATTTT | CASGPTSGGTDTQYF
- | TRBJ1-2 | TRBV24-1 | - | TGTGCCCCCCCGCCTCGGGACTTCGAAATGGTCGGCTACACCTTC | CAPPPRDFEMVGYTF
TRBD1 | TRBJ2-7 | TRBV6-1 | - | TGTGCCAGCAGCGAACACGGGACAGGGGGCCTGAACGAGCAGTACTTC | CASSEHGTGGLNEQYF
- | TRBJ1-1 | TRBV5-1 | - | TGCGCCAGCAGCTTGCGTACGGGGGTAAACACTGAAGCTTTCTTT | CASSLRTGVNTEAFF
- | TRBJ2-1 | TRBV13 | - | TGTGCCAGCAGCTCCATAGCCTATTTCGGGGTCCCGGGATACAATGAGCAGTTCTTC | CASSSIAYFGVPGYNEQFF
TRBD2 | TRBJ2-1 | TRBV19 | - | TGTGCCAGTGCGAGCGGGGGTGACCTCAATGAGCAGTTCTTC | CASASGGDLNEQFF
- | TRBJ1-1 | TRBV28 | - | TGTGCCAGCAGCTCCGAGGACACTGAAGCTTTCTTT | CASSSEDTEAFF
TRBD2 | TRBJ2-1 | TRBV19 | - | TGTGCCAGTACCTTGGGACTAGCGGGCTACAATGAGCAGTTCTTC | CASTLGLAGYNEQFF
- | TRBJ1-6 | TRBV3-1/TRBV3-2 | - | TGTGCCAGCAGCCAACAGGGTGGGAATTCACCCCTCCACTTT | CASSQQGGNSPLHF
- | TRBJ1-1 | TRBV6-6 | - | TGTGCCAGCAGTTACGACACCTTAAACACTGAAGCTTTCTTT | CASSYDTLNTEAFF
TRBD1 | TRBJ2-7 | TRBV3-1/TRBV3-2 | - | TGTGCCAGCAGCCGACAGGGGTCTAGGTACGAGCAGTACTTC | CASSRQGSRYEQYF
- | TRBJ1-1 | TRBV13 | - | TGTGCCAGCAGCTTGAGAAAAGGGGAAACTGAAGCTTTCTTT | CASSLRKGETEAFF
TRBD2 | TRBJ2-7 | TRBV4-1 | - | TGCGCCAGCAGCCAGGAACCGGGACTAGCGGCCCCAGACTCCTACGAGCAGTACTTC | CASSQEPGLAAPDSYEQYF
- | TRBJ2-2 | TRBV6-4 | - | TGTGCCAGCAGTGAATCCGAGCGGTCCGGGGAGCTGTTTTTT | CASSESERSGELFF
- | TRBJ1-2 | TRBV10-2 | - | TGCGCCAGCAGTGAGTCGCAGGACTTGGGGTATGGCTACACCTTC | CASSESQDLGYGYTF
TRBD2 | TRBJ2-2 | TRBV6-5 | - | TGTGCCAGCGGATCCGGGACTAGCGGCACCGGGGAGCTGTTTTTT | CASGSGTSGTGELFF
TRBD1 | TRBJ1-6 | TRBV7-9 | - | TGTGCCAGCAGCCAAGGACAGGGCTCCTATAATTCACCCCTCCACTTT | CASSQGQGSYNSPLHF
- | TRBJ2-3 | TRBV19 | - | TGTGCCAGTAGTGAAAGCGCGCAGGGCAGGGCAGATACGCAGTATTTT | CASSESAQGRADTQYF
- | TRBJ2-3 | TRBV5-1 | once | TGCGCCAGCAGCCCCGGGCGGGGAGCAGATACGCAGTATTTT | CASSPGRGADTQYF
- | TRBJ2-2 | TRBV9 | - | TGTGCCAGCAGCGTAGGGCCAGGGACCGGGGAGCTGTTTTTT | CASSVGPGTGELFF
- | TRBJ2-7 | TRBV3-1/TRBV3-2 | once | TGTGCCAGCAGCCCACGAGGAAGTGCCTACGAGCAGTACTTC | CASSPRGSAYEQYF
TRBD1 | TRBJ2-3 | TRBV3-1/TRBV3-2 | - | TGTGCCAGCAGTCTGGACAGGGGCGCAGATACGCAGTATTTT | CASSLDRGADTQYF
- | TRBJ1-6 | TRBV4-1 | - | TGCGCCAGCAGCCAGGGCCAGTATAATTCACCCCTCCACTTT | CASSQGQYNSPLHF
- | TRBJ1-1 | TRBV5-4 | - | TGTGCCAGCAGCGGGTGGCCTAGCCGGAGGGCTTTCTTT | CASSGWPSRRAFF
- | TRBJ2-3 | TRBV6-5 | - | TGTGCCAGCAACAGGAGGGGTGGGACAGATACGCAGTATTTT | CASNRRGGTDTQYF
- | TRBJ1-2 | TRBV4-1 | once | TGCGCCAGCAGCCAAGCTGGGACTCCAACCAGCTACACCTTC | CASSQAGTPTSYTF
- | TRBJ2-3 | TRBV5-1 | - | TGCGCCAGCAGCTTGGGCGACACAGATACGCAGTATTTT | CASSLGDTDTQYF
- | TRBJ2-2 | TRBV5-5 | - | TGTGCCAGCAGCTTGGTTGGTGGCCCGAACACCGGGGAGCTGTTTTTT | CASSLVGGPNTGELFF
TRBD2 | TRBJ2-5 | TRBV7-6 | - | TGTGCCAGCAGCCTGGCGGGGGGGCCTTCCCAAGAGACCCAGTACTTC | CASSLAGGPSQETQYF
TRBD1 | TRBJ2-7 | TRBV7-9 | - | TGTGCCAGCAGCCCTGGACAGGTCTACGAGCAGTACTTC | CASSPGQVYEQYF
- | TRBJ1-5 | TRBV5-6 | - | TGTGCCAGCAGCTTTTATAGCAATCAGCCCCAGCATTTT | CASSFYSNQPQHF
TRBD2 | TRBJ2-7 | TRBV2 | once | TGTGCCAGCAGGGGGACTACTAGAGGCACTAAGCAGTACTTC | CASRGTTRGTKQYF
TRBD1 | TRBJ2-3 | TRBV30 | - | TGTGCCTGGGGACAGGGGGGCACAGATACGCAGTATTTT | CAWGQGGTDTQYF
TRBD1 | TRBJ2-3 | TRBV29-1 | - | TGCAGCGTCAATGGACAGGAAACAGATACGCAGTATTTT | CSVNGQETDTQYF
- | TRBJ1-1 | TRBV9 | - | TGTGCCAGCAGCGGGCCCGGGACAGAAGCTTTCTTT | CASSGPGTEAFF
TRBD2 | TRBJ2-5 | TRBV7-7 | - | TGTGCCAGCAGCCTCGCGGGAGTACAAGAGACCCAGTACTTC | CASSLAGVQETQYF
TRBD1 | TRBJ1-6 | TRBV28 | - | TGTGCCAGCAGGACCGGGACAGAATATTCACCCCTCCACTTT | CASRTGTEYSPLHF
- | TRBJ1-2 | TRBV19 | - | TGTGCCAGTAGTATGGGGGCCAACTATGGCTACACCTTC | CASSMGANYGYTF
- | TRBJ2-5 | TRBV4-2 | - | TGTGCCAGCGGAGTGGGAGAGACCCAGTACTTC | CASGVGETQYF
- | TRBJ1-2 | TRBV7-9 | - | TGTGCCAGCAGCTCCCAAGCAAATCCGTTCTATGGCTACACCTTC | CASSSQANPFYGYTF